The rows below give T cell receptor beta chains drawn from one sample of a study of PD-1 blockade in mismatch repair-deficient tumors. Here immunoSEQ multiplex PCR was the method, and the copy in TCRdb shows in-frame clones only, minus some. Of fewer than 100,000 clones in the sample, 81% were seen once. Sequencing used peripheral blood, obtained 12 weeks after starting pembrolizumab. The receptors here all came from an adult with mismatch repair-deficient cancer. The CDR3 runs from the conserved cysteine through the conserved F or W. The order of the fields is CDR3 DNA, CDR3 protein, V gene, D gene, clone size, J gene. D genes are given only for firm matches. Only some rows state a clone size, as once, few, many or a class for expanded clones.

TGTGCCAGCAGTTTTGACCGAACGAGGAACACTGAAGCTTTCTTT | CASSFDRTRNTEAFF | TRBV28 | - | - | TRBJ1-1
TGTGCCAGCAGGGAGTCTCTGGGCATTCAGTACTTC | CASRESLGIQYF | TRBV27 | - | - | TRBJ2-4
TGTGCCAGCAGCCAGGGGTTAACTAATCAGCCCCAGCATTTT | CASSQGLTNQPQHF | TRBV7-2 | - | - | TRBJ1-5
TGTGCCCCTAGGAGGCGGGAGGGCCCCCAGGGCACCGGGGAGCTGTTTTTT | CAPRRREGPQGTGELFF | TRBV19 | TRBD2 | - | TRBJ2-2
TGCAGCGTTGTCGCAGGGGCCTCCTACGAGCAGTACTTC | CSVVAGASYEQYF | TRBV29-1 | - | once | TRBJ2-7
TGCGCCAGCAGCCAAGATCTTAACAGCTTCGGGACCCAGTACTTC | CASSQDLNSFGTQYF | TRBV4-3 | - | - | TRBJ2-5
TGTGCCAGCAGCCCCCGGATAAAGCGGGACGACAATGAGCAGTTCTTC | CASSPRIKRDDNEQFF | TRBV7-2 | TRBD2 | - | TRBJ2-1
TGTGCCAGCAGTCCCGACAGGGACGAGCAGTACTTC | CASSPDRDEQYF | TRBV7-9 | TRBD1 | - | TRBJ2-7
TGCGCCAGCAGCTTGACAGCCGCTAACTATGGCTACACCTTC | CASSLTAANYGYTF | TRBV5-1 | - | - | TRBJ1-2
TGTGCCAGCAGCTGGGAACGGAAGATGAACACTGAAGCTTTCTTT | CASSWERKMNTEAFF | TRBV5-6 | - | - | TRBJ1-1
TGTGCCAGCAGCTTGTCAGATAGCAATCAGCCCCAGCATTTT | CASSLSDSNQPQHF | TRBV11-2 | - | few | TRBJ1-5
TGTGCCAGCAGTGCCGACAGGGGGTCTTCGCAGTACTTC | CASSADRGSSQYF | TRBV6-5 | TRBD1 | once | TRBJ2-7
TGTGCCAGCAGCCCTCAGACAGGGGGCGCCCCCGGGGAGCTGTTTTTT | CASSPQTGGAPGELFF | TRBV7-9 | TRBD1 | few | TRBJ2-2
TGTGCCAGTAGTTCTTTCGAAGGAAACACCATATATTTT | CASSSFEGNTIYF | TRBV19 | - | - | TRBJ1-3
TGCGCCAGCAGGCCTCCGGAATCCTACGAGCAGTACTTC | CASRPPESYEQYF | TRBV5-1 | - | - | TRBJ2-7
TGTGCCAGCAGCCAAGATCCATTCAGGGAGGGCTTAGGTCAGCCCCAGCATTTT | CASSQDPFREGLGQPQHF | TRBV4-2 | - | - | TRBJ1-5
TGTGCCAGCAGCCCCCCAGGGTTCTTTGGCTATGAGCAGTTCTTC | CASSPPGFFGYEQFF | TRBV7-9 | - | - | TRBJ2-1
TGTGCCAGCAGTGAAGCGGCGGATCAGCCCCAGCATTTT | CASSEAADQPQHF | TRBV6-1 | - | - | TRBJ1-5
TGTGCCAGTAGTATAGCTAACACCGGCTACACCTTC | CASSIANTGYTF | TRBV19 | - | - | TRBJ1-2
TGTGCCAGCAGCTTAACTGGGACTGTTAATTCTGGGGCCAACGTCCTGACTTTC | CASSLTGTVNSGANVLTF | TRBV7-3 | - | - | TRBJ2-6